The 13 T cell receptor beta chains listed next were all sequenced from one sample in a study of cytomegalovirus exposure and HLA in healthy donors. It was with 60 Vbeta and 13 Jbeta primers that the PCR ran. Method: immunoSEQ multiplex PCR; TCRdb's copy keeps in-frame clones and lacks some. The sample lists around 150,000 clones, roughly 70% occurring once. Sequences were obtained from PBMCs. All receptors come from a man aged 50-60 years in good health and CMV-seropositive.

In its sample, this clone was seen once. The chain employs TRBV5-1 and TRBJ2-1; the D gene is possibly TRBD1 (5 bases). Germline V lookup: CDR1 SGHRS, CDR2 YFSETQ. V dropped 1 base and J dropped 5 bases, with 10 bases sitting between them. CDR3 length: 14 residues. CDR3 in DNA: TGCGCCAGCAGCTTGACGGCAGGGAACAATGAGCAGTTCTTC. Encoded protein: CASSLTAGNNEQFF.

This sequence joins TRBV7-3 and TRBJ2-2, with unresolved D. CDR1 is SGHTA and CDR2 is FQGTGA in the germline V gene. Trimming removed 2 bases from V and 8 bases from J, with 9 bases in between. The CDR3 has 13 residues. Here the CDR3 reads CASSLSKAGELFF. CDR3 DNA sequence: TGTGCCAGCAGCTTATCCAAAGCTGGGGAGCTGTTTTTT.

CDR3 amino acids: CASDPRDRANQPQHF. CDR3 nucleotide sequence: TGTGCCAGTGACCCCAGGGACAGGGCAAATCAGCCCCAGCATTTT. The chain links TRBV19 to TRBJ1-5; 9 bases line up with TRBD1. CDR1 LNHDA and CDR2 SQIVND come from the germline V gene (reference sequence). CDR3 length: 15 amino acids. The V segment lost 8 bases and the J segment 4 bases; nucleotides outside the gene matches: 9.

This clone occurred a few times. The chain links TRBV5-1 to TRBJ2-3, with D perhaps TRBD2 (5 bases). V lost 0 bases, J lost 8 bases, and 16 bases lay in between. The CDR3 is 15 amino acids. Germline CDR1 and CDR2: SGHRS and YFSETQ. The CDR3 loop is CASSLGTSSGSTQYF. DNA for the CDR3: TGCGCCAGCAGCTTGGGTACTAGTTCCGGCAGTACGCAGTATTTT.

This clone was recorded once. The chain employs TRBV18 and TRBJ1-1; 8 nucleotides agree with TRBD1. The germline V gene has CDR1 KGHSH and CDR2 LQKENI. V gave up 4 bases and J gave up 4 bases; unmatched junction bases: 5. This CDR3 is 14 amino acids long. DNA for the CDR3: TGTGCCAGCTCACGACAGGGGAGTGGCACTGAAGCTTTCTTT. This gives the protein CASSRQGSGTEAFF.

In this sample, this clone turned up a few times. The chain carries TRBV29-1 and TRBJ2-5, with TRBD2 matching 13 bases. This CDR3 comprises 17 residues. Germline assignment: CDR1 SQVTM and CDR2 ANQGSEA. Unmatched junction bases numbered 13, after V lost 4 bases and J lost 5 bases. The CDR3 DNA sequence: TGCAGCGTTGCCGGACTAGCGGGGGCCCTCGGGGTGGAGACCCAGTACTTC. Its protein product is CSVAGLAGALGVETQYF.

The V and J genes are TRBV11-2 and TRBJ2-7, with D tentatively TRBD2 (6 bases). CDR1 is SGHAT and CDR2 is FQNNGV in the germline V gene. Trimming shortened V by 6 bases and J by 6 bases, and 15 bases separated the two germline ends. This CDR3 is built from 13 residues. The CDR3 here is CASRKSGHGEQYF. CDR3 coding DNA: TGTGCCAGCAGGAAAAGCGGGCACGGCGAGCAGTACTTC.

Points on this clone: Germline and junction disagree at one end, which may indicate a read error. The chain links TRBV7-2 to TRBJ1-6, with D tentatively TRBD1 (6 bases). CDR3 length: 15 amino acids. Germline CDR1 reads SGHTA; CDR2 reads FQGNSA. In DNA, the CDR3 is TGTGCCAGCAGTTTAGGGGGGGGCCCTAATTCACCCCTCCACTTT. It yields the protein CASSLGGGPNSPLHF.

V and J are TRBV7-9 and TRBJ1-5; TRBD1 matches at 10 bases. The CDR3 has 14 residues. Germline CDR1 SEHNR, CDR2 FQNEAQ (reference sequence). V dropped 4 bases and J dropped 4; count of bases not matched to a gene: 1. CDR3 region: CASSWGQGNQPQHF. In nucleotides, the CDR3 is TGTGCCAGCAGCTGGGGACAGGGGAATCAGCCCCAGCATTTT.

The chain joins TRBV7-9 to TRBJ2-2, with 7 bases matching TRBD2. The junction had 6 bases not matched to a gene; V was cut back by 3 bases and J by 2 bases. The CDR3 has 16 residues. Germline V CDR1 and CDR2: SEHNR, FQNEAQ (reference sequence). The CDR3 is CASSLNSGGNTGELFF. CDR3 in DNA: TGTGCCAGCAGCTTGAACTCGGGGGGTAACACCGGGGAGCTGTTTTTT.

The CDR3 loop is CSGLGRTEAFF. Here the CDR3 DNA reads TGCAGCGGCTTGGGGCGGACTGAAGCTTTCTTT. V gene TRBV29-1 combines with J gene TRBJ1-1; D is perhaps TRBD1 (5 bases). CDR3 length: 11 residues. The germline V and J ends were trimmed by 7 bases and 5 bases, with 11 bases remaining between them. Germline CDR1 and CDR2: SQVTM and ANQGSEA. The complete variable domain, with remaining parts taken from reference TRBV29-1 and TRBJ1-1, reads SAVISQKPSRDICQRGTSLTIQCQVDSQVTMMFWYRQQPGQSLTLIATANQGSEATYESGFVIDKFPISRPNLTFSTLTVSNMSPEDSSIYLCSGLGRTEAFFGQGTRLTVV.

The chain has TRBV7-9 and TRBJ2-4; TRBD1 aligns across 8 bases. V lost 2 bases, J lost 8 bases, and 2 bases stayed unmatched. The CDR3 sequence is 13 residues long. In germline, CDR1 is SEHNR, CDR2 FQNEAQ (reference sequence). The CDR3 here is CASSLLTGDIQYF. DNA for the CDR3: TGTGCCAGCAGCTTACTGACAGGGGACATTCAGTACTTC. Filled out from reference TRBV7-9 and TRBJ2-4, the complete variable domain reads DTGVSQNPRHKITKRGQNVTFRCDPISEHNRLYWYRQTLGQGPEFLTYFQNEAQLEKSRLLSDRFSAERPKGSFSTLEIQRTEQGDSAMYLCASSLLTGDIQYFGAGTRLSVL.

Concerning this clone: A read error may produce the germline difference seen at one junction end. The chain is built from TRBV7-9 and TRBJ1-1; D perhaps matches TRBD1 (6 bases). Germline V lookup: CDR1 SEHNR, CDR2 FQNEAQ (reference sequence). The CDR3 spans 16 residues. CDR3: CSSSSKPTGRVAEAFF. DNA for the CDR3: TGTTCCAGCAGCTCGAAACCAACAGGGAGGGTCGCTGAAGCTTTCTTT.